The rows below give T cell receptor beta chains drawn from one sample of a study of spatial heterogeneity in lung cancer. TCRdb independently ran MiXCR on the 5' RACE reads; one entry per CDR3 protein. The sample lists 20,000 to 30,000 distinct CDR3 sequences, around 9.6% occurring once. The source was PBMCs, collected at follow-up. These receptors were collected from a male donor with early-stage non-small cell lung cancer. The CDR3 runs from the conserved cysteine through the conserved F or W. Fields, in order: D gene, J gene, clone size, V gene, CDR3 DNA, CDR3 protein. The D gene is left open where the match is weak. Size tells how often a clone was seen (once, few, many) or the class of an expanded clone, and some rows leave it out.

D gene: TRBD2; J gene: TRBJ2-5; clone size: NA; V gene: TRBV6-1; CDR3 DNA: TGTGCCAGCAGTGAAGGTCCTAGCGGGATCCAAGAGACCCAGTACTTC; CDR3 protein: CASSEGPSGIQETQYF
D gene: NA; J gene: TRBJ2-3; clone size: NA; V gene: TRBV7-9; CDR3 DNA: TGTGCCAGCAGCTCCCGGGACAGCACAGATACGCAGTATTTT; CDR3 protein: CASSSRDSTDTQYF
D gene: NA; J gene: TRBJ2-5; clone size: many; V gene: TRBV11-3; CDR3 DNA: TGTGCCAGCAGCTTGGACTCTTTCGGGACCCAGTACTTC; CDR3 protein: CASSLDSFGTQYF
D gene: NA; J gene: TRBJ2-3; clone size: many; V gene: TRBV2; CDR3 DNA: TGTGCCAGCAAGGCGTGGACAGATACGCAGTATTTT; CDR3 protein: CASKAWTDTQYF
D gene: NA; J gene: TRBJ1-1; clone size: many; V gene: TRBV6-2/TRBV6-3; CDR3 DNA: TGTGCCAGCAGTTACTCGCAGTGGACTGAAGCTTTCTTT; CDR3 protein: CASSYSQWTEAFF
D gene: TRBD1; J gene: TRBJ2-6; clone size: few; V gene: TRBV7-2; CDR3 DNA: TGTGCCAGCAGCCGCCGTTCGGGACAGGGGGCGCTCGGGGCCAACGTCCTGACTTTC; CDR3 protein: CASSRRSGQGALGANVLTF
D gene: NA; J gene: TRBJ1-5; clone size: NA; V gene: TRBV6-1; CDR3 DNA: TGTGCCAGCACAGGGGCCGATAGCAATCAGCCCCAGCATTTT; CDR3 protein: CASTGADSNQPQHF
D gene: NA; J gene: TRBJ2-1; clone size: few; V gene: TRBV11-2; CDR3 DNA: TGTGCCAGCAGCTTGGACAGACTACCCCAAGGCGGGCAGTTCTTC; CDR3 protein: CASSLDRLPQGGQFF
D gene: NA; J gene: TRBJ1-1; clone size: few; V gene: TRBV28; CDR3 DNA: TGTGCCAGCAGTTTATACGCTGAAGCTTTCTTT; CDR3 protein: CASSLYAEAFF
D gene: TRBD1; J gene: TRBJ1-5; clone size: NA; V gene: TRBV6-2/TRBV6-3; CDR3 DNA: TGTGCCAGCAGCCCTCCAGGGGGAGGTCAGCCCCAGCATTTT; CDR3 protein: CASSPPGGGQPQHF
D gene: NA; J gene: TRBJ2-7; clone size: many; V gene: TRBV28; CDR3 DNA: TGTGCCAGCAGTTCCCGCCACGAGCAGTACTTC; CDR3 protein: CASSSRHEQYF
D gene: NA; J gene: TRBJ2-7; clone size: many; V gene: TRBV11-2; CDR3 DNA: TGTGCCAGCAACGCCGCTGGCAGTTCCTACGAGCAGTACTTC; CDR3 protein: CASNAAGSSYEQYF
D gene: NA; J gene: TRBJ1-1; clone size: few; V gene: TRBV20-1; CDR3 DNA: TGCAGGGGTAAAGTATTGAACACTGAAGCTTTCTTT; CDR3 protein: CRGKVLNTEAFF
D gene: NA; J gene: TRBJ2-6; clone size: few; V gene: TRBV6-2/TRBV6-3; CDR3 DNA: TGTGCCAGCGGGAGTAGTTCTGGGGCCAACGTCCTGACTTTC; CDR3 protein: CASGSSSGANVLTF
D gene: NA; J gene: TRBJ1-4; clone size: many; V gene: TRBV4-3; CDR3 DNA: TGCGCCAGCAGCCAAGAAGGCCTCACGCCCTCAAACTTT; CDR3 protein: CASSQEGLTPSNF
D gene: NA; J gene: TRBJ2-2; clone size: many; V gene: TRBV6-1; CDR3 DNA: TGTGCCAGCAGTAGGGACTTAAACACCGGGGAGCTGTTTTTT; CDR3 protein: CASSRDLNTGELFF
D gene: NA; J gene: TRBJ2-1; clone size: few; V gene: TRBV20-1; CDR3 DNA: TGCAGTGCTAGAGATGGTGTGGCTCCCAATGAGCAGTTCTTC; CDR3 protein: CSARDGVAPNEQFF
D gene: TRBD1; J gene: TRBJ1-6; clone size: many; V gene: TRBV6-5; CDR3 DNA: TGTGCCAGCAGCTCGGGACAGGGGGTAAATTCACCCCTCCACTTT; CDR3 protein: CASSSGQGVNSPLHF
D gene: NA; J gene: TRBJ1-1; clone size: NA; V gene: TRBV2; CDR3 DNA: TGTGCCAGCAGTGATTTGACCCTACAAGCTTTCTTT; CDR3 protein: CASSDLTLQAFF
D gene: NA; J gene: TRBJ2-7; clone size: many; V gene: TRBV3-1; CDR3 DNA: TGTGCCAGCAGCCAAGGGGGGACTTACTACGAGCAGTACTTC; CDR3 protein: CASSQGGTYYEQYF
D gene: NA; J gene: TRBJ2-2; clone size: few; V gene: TRBV7-2; CDR3 DNA: TGTGCCAGCACTAGACAAACGAACACCGGGGAGCTGTTTTTT; CDR3 protein: CASTRQTNTGELFF
D gene: NA; J gene: TRBJ2-7; clone size: large; V gene: TRBV29-1; CDR3 DNA: TGCAGCGTGTGGGAACACTTGAACTACGAGCAGTACTTC; CDR3 protein: CSVWEHLNYEQYF
D gene: NA; J gene: TRBJ1-6; clone size: many; V gene: TRBV12-3/TRBV12-4; CDR3 DNA: TGTGCCAGCACTTTGAGCGGTTCACCCCTCCACTTT; CDR3 protein: CASTLSGSPLHF
D gene: NA; J gene: TRBJ1-3; clone size: few; V gene: TRBV28; CDR3 DNA: TGTGCCAGCAGTCCACGTCCCCGGGACGGCTCTGGAAACACCATATATTTT; CDR3 protein: CASSPRPRDGSGNTIYF
D gene: TRBD1; J gene: TRBJ2-7; clone size: many; V gene: TRBV20-1; CDR3 DNA: TGCAGTGCTAGAGATTGGGTTGCCGGGACAGGGGTCTACGAGCAGTACTTC; CDR3 protein: CSARDWVAGTGVYEQYF
D gene: NA; J gene: TRBJ2-5; clone size: NA; V gene: TRBV6-5; CDR3 DNA: TGTGCCAGCAGCCCGTGGGGCGGGAAACAAGAGACCCAGTACTTC; CDR3 protein: CASSPWGGKQETQYF
D gene: NA; J gene: TRBJ2-7; clone size: many; V gene: TRBV7-2; CDR3 DNA: TGTGCCAGCAGCTTAAGACACCTGAGCGACGAGCAGTACTTC; CDR3 protein: CASSLRHLSDEQYF
D gene: TRBD1; J gene: TRBJ1-1; clone size: many; V gene: TRBV29-1; CDR3 DNA: TGCAGCTCCTCCGGGACAGGGACCACTGAAGCTTTCTTT; CDR3 protein: CSSSGTGTTEAFF
D gene: NA; J gene: TRBJ2-7; clone size: many; V gene: TRBV6-5; CDR3 DNA: TGTGCCAGCAGTTCCGGGCAGGGGGGACGCTACGAGCAGTACTTC; CDR3 protein: CASSSGQGGRYEQYF
D gene: NA; J gene: TRBJ2-7; clone size: NA; V gene: TRBV4-3; CDR3 DNA: TGCGCCAGCAGCCAAGATTGGACCCCCGCCTATAGCGAGCAGTACTTC; CDR3 protein: CASSQDWTPAYSEQYF
D gene: NA; J gene: TRBJ2-5; clone size: few; V gene: TRBV18; CDR3 DNA: TGTGCCAGCTCACCGGGACACCAAGAGACCCAGTACTTC; CDR3 protein: CASSPGHQETQYF
D gene: NA; J gene: TRBJ1-4; clone size: few; V gene: TRBV27; CDR3 DNA: TGTGCCAGCAGGTCGGGGGCAACTAATGAAAAACTGTTTTTT; CDR3 protein: CASRSGATNEKLFF
D gene: NA; J gene: TRBJ2-3; clone size: few; V gene: TRBV5-1; CDR3 DNA: TGCGCCAGCAGCTTGGCCCGCTTAGACACAGATACGCAGTATTTT; CDR3 protein: CASSLARLDTDTQYF
D gene: NA; J gene: TRBJ2-1; clone size: medium-sized; V gene: TRBV24-1; CDR3 DNA: TGTGCCACCAGTGAGAAATTCGGGGGCGATGAGCAGTTCTTC; CDR3 protein: CATSEKFGGDEQFF
D gene: NA; J gene: TRBJ1-2; clone size: many; V gene: TRBV7-9; CDR3 DNA: TGTGCCAGCAGCTTACAGAACTATGGCTACACCTTC; CDR3 protein: CASSLQNYGYTF
D gene: TRBD1; J gene: TRBJ1-2; clone size: many; V gene: TRBV29-1; CDR3 DNA: TGCAGCGTGACAGGGAAACTATCTTATGGCTACACCTTC; CDR3 protein: CSVTGKLSYGYTF
D gene: TRBD1; J gene: TRBJ2-1; clone size: many; V gene: TRBV28; CDR3 DNA: TGTGCCAGCAACCTACTTTTTAACCTCGGGACAGGGTTAAACAATGAGCAGTTCTTC; CDR3 protein: CASNLLFNLGTGLNNEQFF
D gene: NA; J gene: TRBJ2-5; clone size: many; V gene: TRBV20-1; CDR3 DNA: TGCAGTGCTAGAGATGAAAAGAAACAAGAGACCCAGTACTTC; CDR3 protein: CSARDEKKQETQYF
D gene: NA; J gene: TRBJ2-7; clone size: NA; V gene: TRBV5-5; CDR3 DNA: TGTGCCAGCAGCTCGGGACCCCTTGGCGAGCAGTACTTC; CDR3 protein: CASSSGPLGEQYF
D gene: NA; J gene: TRBJ1-6; clone size: NA; V gene: TRBV18; CDR3 DNA: TGTGCCAGCTCACCACTATCTGAGAATTCACCCCTCCACTTT; CDR3 protein: CASSPLSENSPLHF
D gene: NA; J gene: TRBJ2-1; clone size: many; V gene: TRBV5-1; CDR3 DNA: TGCGCCAGCAGCTTTTTCCTGGCGGCGGGGGCTGAGCAGTTCTTC; CDR3 protein: CASSFFLAAGAEQFF
D gene: NA; J gene: TRBJ1-2; clone size: few; V gene: TRBV6-2/TRBV6-3; CDR3 DNA: TGTGCCAGCAGAGCCGGGGTAGGCGGTGGCTACACCTTC; CDR3 protein: CASRAGVGGGYTF
D gene: TRBD2; J gene: TRBJ2-7; clone size: few; V gene: TRBV4-3; CDR3 DNA: TGCGCCAGCAGCCAAGTGTTTGGCGGGAGCGCGGTTGAGGGAGAGCAGTACTTC; CDR3 protein: CASSQVFGGSAVEGEQYF
D gene: NA; J gene: TRBJ2-1; clone size: NA; V gene: TRBV28; CDR3 DNA: TGTGCCAGCAGTATTGGGGGATTGGGGAATGAGCAGTTCTTC; CDR3 protein: CASSIGGLGNEQFF
D gene: TRBD2; J gene: TRBJ2-3; clone size: NA; V gene: TRBV29-1; CDR3 DNA: TGCAGCGTTGGCGCGGTAGCGGGGGGCCTCAGCACAGATACGCAGTATTTT; CDR3 protein: CSVGAVAGGLSTDTQYF
D gene: NA; J gene: TRBJ1-1; clone size: many; V gene: TRBV28; CDR3 DNA: TGTGCCAGCAACGAAAGGGACACTGAAGCTTTCTTT; CDR3 protein: CASNERDTEAFF